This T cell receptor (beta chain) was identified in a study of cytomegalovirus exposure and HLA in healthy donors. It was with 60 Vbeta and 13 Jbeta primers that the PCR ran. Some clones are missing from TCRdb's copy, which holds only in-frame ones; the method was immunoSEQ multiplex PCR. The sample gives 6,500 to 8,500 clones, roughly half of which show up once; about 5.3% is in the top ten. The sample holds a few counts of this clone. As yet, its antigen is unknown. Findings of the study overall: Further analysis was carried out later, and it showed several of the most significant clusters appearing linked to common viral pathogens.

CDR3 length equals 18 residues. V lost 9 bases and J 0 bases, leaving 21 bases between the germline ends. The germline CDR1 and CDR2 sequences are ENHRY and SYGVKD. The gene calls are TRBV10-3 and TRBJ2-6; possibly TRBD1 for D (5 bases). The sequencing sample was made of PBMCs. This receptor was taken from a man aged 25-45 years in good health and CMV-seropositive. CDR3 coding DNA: TGTGCCATTTCTCCAGCGCGCACAGGATCCTCTGGGGCCAACGTCCTGACTTTC. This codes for CAISPARTGSSGANVLTF.